What follows is one TCR beta chain and its context. This clone's antigen is unknown. No much larger clone exists at a distance of one base, and base qualities are not known. The record originates from a study of T-cell memory formation after mild COVID-19 (dated by TCRdb to the early 2020s). About the full investigation: TCR sequence clusters from the two donors were largely donor specific. Longitudinal TCRalpha and TCRbeta repertoire sequencing tracked T-cell clones expanding and contracting after mild COVID-19 in two donors. Two young, previously healthy adult volunteers made up the cohort, one male and one female. The research as a whole found: Contracting CD4+ clones were found mainly in CM and EM memory subsets, while CD8+ clones were enriched in EMRA. Clones contracting from day 15 to 85 had balanced CD4/CD8 phenotypes, while a second wave expanding from day 15 to 37 was biased towards CD4+. Some responding clones were detected in pre-infection memory, suggesting pre-existing cross-reactive memory T cells joined the SARS-CoV-2 response. SARS-CoV-2 specificity of the second-wave clones peaking on day 37 was not confirmed. The study covered only a couple of mild cases, and larger cohorts including severe cases with pre-infection samples were considered necessary.

Ficoll-Paque density gradient centrifugation was the method used to isolate PBMCs. V gives up 5 bases and J gives up 1 base, and the segment between their germline ends measures 8 bases. From its cysteine to its phenylalanine, the CDR3 spans 13 amino acids. Only the CDR3 portion is preserved as DNA: 39 bases, with reading frame beginning at the first base. Sequenced on an Illumina NovaSeq 6000. TCRalpha and TCRbeta cDNA libraries were built by 5'RACE with constant-segment primers, adding sample barcodes and unique molecular identifiers. RNA was extracted from every sample with Trizol reagent. The libraries were amplified in two PCR steps, and the second step added a second sample barcode and Illumina TruSeq adapters. The libraries were sequenced on an Illumina NovaSeq using 2 x 150 bp paired-end reads. In the authors' own workflow: With migec v1.2.7, reads were demultiplexed and then collapsed into UMI-guided consensus sequences. With mixcr v2.1.11, UMI consensuses were aligned to TRA and TRB V and J templates and assembled into clonotypes. Clonotypes were classified as expanded or contracted when called significant by both edgeR and NoisET, with noise models trained on biological replicates. For edgeR calls, a false discovery rate-adjusted p below 0.01 and a log2 fold-change threshold of 1 were applied. As an exploratory analysis of dynamics, max-normalized trajectories of the 1000 most abundant clonotypes were examined with PCA combined with hierarchical clustering. Separately sequenced CD4+ and CD8+ repertoires were used to assign a CD4 or CD8 phenotype to each responding clone. TCRdb's own reprocessing of the public reads used fastp at Q25 and MiXCR and kept productive beta chains. Rows matching on CDR3 protein sequence are summarized as one entry with the most common DNA and genes. V and J calls and clone size were set by TCRdb, not the authors. The sample table records some 260,000 distinct CDR3 sequences; over 15% of these occur just once. The ten largest make up 3% to 4.5% of the sample.

Sequencing was performed on PBMCs or a T cell subset sorted from them (not recorded which). The receptor's source is a man between 18 and 29 years old who had mild COVID-19 (a few samples of this study predate the infection). The sample titles of this study are shuffled in the database, so cell type and time point are left out; the donor was told from shared clones. This receptor chain uses TRBV12-3 or TRBV12-4 and TRBJ2-5; the best D guess is TRBD1, with 6 bases matching. DNA sequence: TGTGCCAGCAGTCAGGGGTTCCAAGAGACCCAGTACTTC. Its protein reads: CASSQGFQETQYF.